A selection of T cell receptor beta chains follows, all from one sample in a study of beta chain features in type 1 diabetes. Clones were read by immunoSEQ multiplex PCR, and TCRdb kept only the in-frame ones, dropping some. This table has roughly 300,000 clones, 6.5% to 10% appearing once. The material sequenced was central memory CD4+ T cells from blood. The receptors were sampled from a woman aged 18-35 years in good health. Both conserved end residues are part of each CDR3. The D gene is left open where the match is weak. Some rows mark clone size as missing; the rest say once, few, many or name a class of expanded clone.

j_call,d_call,v_call,clone_size,cdr3_nt,cdr3_aa
TRBJ2-1,TRBD2,TRBV19,many,TGTGCCAGTAGAGACCGAGCGGGAGGGCCTTACGATGAGCAGTTCTTC,CASRDRAGGPYDEQFF
TRBJ2-2,TRBD1,TRBV28,.,TGTGCCAGCAGTTTGCCGACAGGGTCAGGCGGGGAGCTGTTTTTT,CASSLPTGSGGELFF
TRBJ2-1,TRBD2,TRBV4-3,.,TGCGCCAGCAGCCAAGGACCCGGACTAGCGGGGCTTGAGCAGTTCTTC,CASSQGPGLAGLEQFF
TRBJ1-2,TRBD1,TRBV5-1,.,TGCGCCAGCAGCGCGCAGGGGGCGCAGGATGGCTACACCTTC,CASSAQGAQDGYTF
TRBJ1-4,TRBD1,TRBV6-5,few,TGTGCCAGCAGTTACTTGGGACAGCCTAAACTGTTTTTT,CASSYLGQPKLFF
TRBJ2-3,.,TRBV7-2,.,TGTGCCAGCAACCCTAGCGCGGGGAGAGGGGATACGCAGTATTTT,CASNPSAGRGDTQYF
TRBJ2-7,TRBD2,TRBV7-2,few,TGTGCCAGCAGCAGCGGGACTAGCGGGAGCTACGAGCAGTACTTC,CASSSGTSGSYEQYF
TRBJ1-1,.,TRBV6-1,.,TGTGCCAGCAGTGAACTCTCGAGGACAGCGAACACTGAAGCTTTCTTT,CASSELSRTANTEAFF
TRBJ1-1,.,TRBV6-5,.,TGTGCCAGCAGCTTGACAGCGCTGAACACTGAAGCTTTCTTT,CASSLTALNTEAFF
TRBJ2-6,.,TRBV7-8,.,TGTGCCAGCAGCCCGAGAAGACGGGGGACTGGTGGGGCCAACGTCCTGACTTTC,CASSPRRRGTGGANVLTF